This record covers a single TCR beta chain. This sample is drawn from a study of T cell responses to AZD1222 COVID-19 vaccine. About the study: Recipients boosted at about 4 weeks or about 12 weeks are pooled.

Libraries were prepared by immunoSEQ multiplex PCR; TCRdb keeps only in-frame clonotypes and omits some of them. The sample carries about 140,000 clones, around nine tenths recorded once. Trimming stripped 1 base from V and 4 bases from J, with 13 bases between. The CDR3 is 15 amino acids. In germline, CDR1 is SGHAT, CDR2 FQNNGV. The material sequenced was peripheral blood, taken on day 0 of AZD1222 vaccination. The clonotype was recovered from an adult in good health. The chain combines TRBV11-2 with TRBJ1-2, with a tentative D call TRBD1 (5 bases). CDR3 in amino acids: CASSLGLDRPYGYTF. The CDR3 DNA is TGTGCCAGCAGCTTAGGGCTCGACAGACCCTATGGCTACACCTTC.